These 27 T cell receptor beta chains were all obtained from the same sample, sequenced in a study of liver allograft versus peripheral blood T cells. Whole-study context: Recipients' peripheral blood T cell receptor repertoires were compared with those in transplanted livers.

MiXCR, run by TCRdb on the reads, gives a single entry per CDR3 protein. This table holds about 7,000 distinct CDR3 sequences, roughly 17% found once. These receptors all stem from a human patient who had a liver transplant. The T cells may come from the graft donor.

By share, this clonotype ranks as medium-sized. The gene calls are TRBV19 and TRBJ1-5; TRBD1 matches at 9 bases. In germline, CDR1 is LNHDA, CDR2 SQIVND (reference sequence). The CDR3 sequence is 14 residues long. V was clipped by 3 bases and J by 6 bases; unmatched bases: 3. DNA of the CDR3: TGTGCCAGTAGTATTGAACAGGGGGCTCAGCCCCAGCATTTT. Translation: CASSIEQGAQPQHF.

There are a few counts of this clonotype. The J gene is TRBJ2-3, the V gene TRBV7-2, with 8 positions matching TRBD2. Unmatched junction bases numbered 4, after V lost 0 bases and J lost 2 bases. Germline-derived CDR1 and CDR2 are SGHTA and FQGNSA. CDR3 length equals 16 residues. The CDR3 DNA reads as TGTGCCAGCAGCTTAGCGAGCGGGGGTCTCACAGATACGCAGTATTTT. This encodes CASSLASGGLTDTQYF.

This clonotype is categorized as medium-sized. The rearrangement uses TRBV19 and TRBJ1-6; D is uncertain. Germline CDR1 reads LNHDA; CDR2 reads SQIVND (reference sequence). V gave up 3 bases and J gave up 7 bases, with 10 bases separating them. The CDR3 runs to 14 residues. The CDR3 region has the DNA TGTGCCAGTAGTATGGTCCAAGTAAATTCACCCCTCCACTTT. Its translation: CASSMVQVNSPLHF.

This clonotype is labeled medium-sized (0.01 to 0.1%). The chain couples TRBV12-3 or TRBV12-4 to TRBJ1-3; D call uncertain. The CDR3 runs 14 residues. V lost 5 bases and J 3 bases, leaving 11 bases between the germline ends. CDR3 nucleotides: TGTGCCAGCAGTGCAATACCGGGTGGAAACACCATATATTTT. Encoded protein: CASSAIPGGNTIYF.

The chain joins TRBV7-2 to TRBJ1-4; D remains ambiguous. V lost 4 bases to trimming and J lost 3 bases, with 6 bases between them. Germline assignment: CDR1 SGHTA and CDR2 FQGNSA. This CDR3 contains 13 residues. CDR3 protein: CASSSSPNEKLFF. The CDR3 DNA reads TGTGCCAGCAGCTCTTCTCCTAATGAAAAACTGTTTTTT.

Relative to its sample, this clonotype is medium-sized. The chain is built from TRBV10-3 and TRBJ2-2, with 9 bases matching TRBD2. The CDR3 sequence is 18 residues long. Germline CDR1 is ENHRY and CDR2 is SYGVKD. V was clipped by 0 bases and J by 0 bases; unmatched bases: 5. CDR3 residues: CAISESEGLASNTGELFF. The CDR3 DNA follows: TGTGCCATCAGTGAGTCGGAGGGACTAGCTTCGAACACCGGGGAGCTGTTTTTT.

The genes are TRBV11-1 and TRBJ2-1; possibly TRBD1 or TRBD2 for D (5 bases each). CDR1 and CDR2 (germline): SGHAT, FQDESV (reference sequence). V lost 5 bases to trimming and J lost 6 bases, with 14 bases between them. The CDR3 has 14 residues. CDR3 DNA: TGTGCCAGCAGCACCAACCGGGGCTTCAATGAGCAGTTCTTC. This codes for CASSTNRGFNEQFF.

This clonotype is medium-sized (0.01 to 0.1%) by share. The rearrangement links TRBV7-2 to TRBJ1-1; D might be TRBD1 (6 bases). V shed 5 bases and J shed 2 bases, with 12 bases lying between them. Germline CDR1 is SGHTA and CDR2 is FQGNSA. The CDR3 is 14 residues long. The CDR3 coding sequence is TGTGCCAGCAGCCAGGGACATTTCAACACTGAAGCTTTCTTT. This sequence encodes CASSQGHFNTEAFF.

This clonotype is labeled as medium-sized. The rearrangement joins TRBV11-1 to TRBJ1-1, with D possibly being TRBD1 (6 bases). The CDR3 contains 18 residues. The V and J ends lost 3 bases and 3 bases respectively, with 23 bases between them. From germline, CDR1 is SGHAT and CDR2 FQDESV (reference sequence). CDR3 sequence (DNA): TGTGCCAGCAGCTTCTCTGGTGCCTCGGGGGGGGCACACACTGAAGCTTTCTTT. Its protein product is CASSFSGASGGAHTEAFF.

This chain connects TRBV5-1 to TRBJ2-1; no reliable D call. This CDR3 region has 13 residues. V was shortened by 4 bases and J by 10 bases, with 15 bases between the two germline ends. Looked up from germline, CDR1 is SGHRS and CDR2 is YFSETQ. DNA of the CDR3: TGCGCCAGCAGCCCAGGATCTAATAGAGAGCAGTTCTTC. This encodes CASSPGSNREQFF.

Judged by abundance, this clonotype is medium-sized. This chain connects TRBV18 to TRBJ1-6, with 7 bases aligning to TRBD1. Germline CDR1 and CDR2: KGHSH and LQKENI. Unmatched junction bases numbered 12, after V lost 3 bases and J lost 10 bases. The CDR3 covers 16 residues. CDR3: CASSPGGGRWGSPLHF. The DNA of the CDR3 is TGTGCCAGCTCACCGGGAGGGGGCCGTTGGGGGTCACCCCTCCACTTT.

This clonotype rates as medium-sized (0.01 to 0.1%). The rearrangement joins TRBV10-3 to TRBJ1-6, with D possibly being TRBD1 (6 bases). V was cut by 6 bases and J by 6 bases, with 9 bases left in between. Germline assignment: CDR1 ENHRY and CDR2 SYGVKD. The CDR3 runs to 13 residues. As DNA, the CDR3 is TGTGCCATCAGGGTGGACAGTAATTCACCCCTCCACTTT. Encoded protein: CAIRVDSNSPLHF.

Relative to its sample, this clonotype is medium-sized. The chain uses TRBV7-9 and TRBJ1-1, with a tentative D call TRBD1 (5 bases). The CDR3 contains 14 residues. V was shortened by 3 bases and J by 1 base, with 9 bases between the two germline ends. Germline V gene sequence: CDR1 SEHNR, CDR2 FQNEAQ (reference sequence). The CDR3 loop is CASSLIGANTEAFF. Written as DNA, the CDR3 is TGTGCCAGCAGCTTGATCGGGGCGAACACTGAAGCTTTCTTT.

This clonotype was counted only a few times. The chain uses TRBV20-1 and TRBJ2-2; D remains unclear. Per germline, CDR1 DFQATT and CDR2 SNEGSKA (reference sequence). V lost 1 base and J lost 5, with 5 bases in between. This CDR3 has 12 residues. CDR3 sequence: CSARGETGELFF. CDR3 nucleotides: TGCAGTGCTAGAGGAGAAACCGGGGAGCTGTTTTTT.

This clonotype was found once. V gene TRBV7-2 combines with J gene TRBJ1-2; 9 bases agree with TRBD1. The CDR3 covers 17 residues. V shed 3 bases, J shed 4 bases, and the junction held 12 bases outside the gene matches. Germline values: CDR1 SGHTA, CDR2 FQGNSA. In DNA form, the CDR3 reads TGTGCCAGCAGCTTCAACCCTGGACAGGGGCCCAGCTATGGCTACACCTTC. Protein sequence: CASSFNPGQGPSYGYTF.

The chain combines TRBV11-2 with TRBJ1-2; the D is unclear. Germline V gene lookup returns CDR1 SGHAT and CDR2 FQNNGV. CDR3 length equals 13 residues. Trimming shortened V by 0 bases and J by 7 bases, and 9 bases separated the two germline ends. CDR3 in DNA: TGTGCCAGCAGCTTAGAACGCGGTTCTGGCTACACCTTC. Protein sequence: CASSLERGSGYTF.

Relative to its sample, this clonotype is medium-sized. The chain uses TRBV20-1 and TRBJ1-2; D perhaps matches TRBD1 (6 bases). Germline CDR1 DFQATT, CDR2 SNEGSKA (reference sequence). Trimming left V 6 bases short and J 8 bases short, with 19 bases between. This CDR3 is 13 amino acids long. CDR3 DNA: TGCAGTGCGAACGTACAGGGTCGGAGGGGCTACACCTTC. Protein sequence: CSANVQGRRGYTF.

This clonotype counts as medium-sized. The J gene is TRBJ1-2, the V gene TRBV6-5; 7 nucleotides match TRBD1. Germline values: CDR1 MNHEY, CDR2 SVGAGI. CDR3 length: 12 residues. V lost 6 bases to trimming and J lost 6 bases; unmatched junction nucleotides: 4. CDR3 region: CASRLTGHGYTF. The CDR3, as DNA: TGTGCCAGCAGGCTGACAGGGCATGGCTACACCTTC.

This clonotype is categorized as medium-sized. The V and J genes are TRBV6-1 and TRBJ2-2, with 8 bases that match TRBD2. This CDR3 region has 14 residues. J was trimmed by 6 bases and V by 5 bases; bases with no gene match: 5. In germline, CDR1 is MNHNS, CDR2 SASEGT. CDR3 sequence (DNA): TGTGCCAGCAGTCCCGGACTAGCTGCCGGGGAGCTGTTTTTT. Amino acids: CASSPGLAAGELFF.

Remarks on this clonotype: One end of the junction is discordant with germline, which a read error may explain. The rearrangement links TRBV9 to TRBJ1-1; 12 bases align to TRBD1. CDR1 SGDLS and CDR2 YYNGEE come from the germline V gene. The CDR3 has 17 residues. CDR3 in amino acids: CASSSGGTGGLNTEAFF. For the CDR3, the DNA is TGTGCCAGCAGCTCTGGGGGGACAGGGGGCTTGAACACTGAGGCTTTCTTT.

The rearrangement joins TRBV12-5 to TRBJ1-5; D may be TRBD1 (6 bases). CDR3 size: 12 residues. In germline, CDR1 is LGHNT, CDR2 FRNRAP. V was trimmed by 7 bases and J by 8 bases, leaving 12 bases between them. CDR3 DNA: TGTGCTAGTGCTTGGGGGCACGAGCCCCAGCATTTT. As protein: CASAWGHEPQHF. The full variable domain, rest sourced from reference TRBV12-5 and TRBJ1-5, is DARVTQTPRHKVTEMGQEVTMRCQPILGHNTVFWYRQTMMQGLELLAYFRNRAPLDDSGMPKDRFSAEMPDATLATLKIQPSEPRDSAVYFCASAWGHEPQHFGDGTRLSIL.

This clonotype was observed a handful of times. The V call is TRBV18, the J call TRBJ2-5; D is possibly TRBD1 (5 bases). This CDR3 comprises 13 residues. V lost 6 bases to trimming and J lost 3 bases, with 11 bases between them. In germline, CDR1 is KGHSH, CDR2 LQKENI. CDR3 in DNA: TGTGCCAGCTCCAGGACCAGGGAAGAGACCCAGTACTTC. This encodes CASSRTREETQYF.

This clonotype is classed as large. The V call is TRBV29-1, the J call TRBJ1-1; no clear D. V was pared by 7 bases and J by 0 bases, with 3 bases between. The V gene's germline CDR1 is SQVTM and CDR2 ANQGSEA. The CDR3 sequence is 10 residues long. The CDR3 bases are TGCAGCGGAATGAACACTGAAGCTTTCTTT. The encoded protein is CSGMNTEAFF.

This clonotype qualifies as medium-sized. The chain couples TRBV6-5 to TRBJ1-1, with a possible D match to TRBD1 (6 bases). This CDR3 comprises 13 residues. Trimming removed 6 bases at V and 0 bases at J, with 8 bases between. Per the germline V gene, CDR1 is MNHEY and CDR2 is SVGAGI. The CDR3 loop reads CASRRQVNTEAFF. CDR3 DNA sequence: TGTGCCAGCAGAAGACAGGTGAACACTGAAGCTTTCTTT.

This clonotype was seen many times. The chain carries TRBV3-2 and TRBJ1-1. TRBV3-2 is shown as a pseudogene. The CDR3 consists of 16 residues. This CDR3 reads CASSQAGGKSGTEAFF. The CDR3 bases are TGTGCCAGCAGCCAAGCGGGAGGAAAAAGTGGGACTGAAGCTTTCTTT.

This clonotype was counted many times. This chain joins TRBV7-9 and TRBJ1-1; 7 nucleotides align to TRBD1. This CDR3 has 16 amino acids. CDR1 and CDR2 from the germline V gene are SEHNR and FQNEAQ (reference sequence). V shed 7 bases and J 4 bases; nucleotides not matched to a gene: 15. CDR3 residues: CASNLSPLTGFTEAFF. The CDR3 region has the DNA TGTGCCAGCAACCTATCCCCTCTGACAGGGTTCACTGAAGCTTTCTTT.

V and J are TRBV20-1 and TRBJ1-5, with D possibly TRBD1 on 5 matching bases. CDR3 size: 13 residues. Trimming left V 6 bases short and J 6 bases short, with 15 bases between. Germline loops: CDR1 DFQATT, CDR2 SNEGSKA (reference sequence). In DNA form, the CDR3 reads TGCAGTGCCCCTCAGGGTTCGGGTCAGCCCCAGCATTTT. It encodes CSAPQGSGQPQHF.